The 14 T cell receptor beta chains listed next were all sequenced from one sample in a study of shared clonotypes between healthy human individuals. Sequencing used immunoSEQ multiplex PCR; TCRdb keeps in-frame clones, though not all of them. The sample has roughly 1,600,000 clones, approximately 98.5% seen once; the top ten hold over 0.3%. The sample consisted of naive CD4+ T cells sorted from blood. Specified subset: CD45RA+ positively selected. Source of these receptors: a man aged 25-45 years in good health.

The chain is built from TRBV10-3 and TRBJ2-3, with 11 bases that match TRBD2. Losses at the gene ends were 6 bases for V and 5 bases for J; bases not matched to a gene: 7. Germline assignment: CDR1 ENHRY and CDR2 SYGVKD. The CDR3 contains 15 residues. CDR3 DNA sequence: TGTGCCATCAGGGATATAGCGGGAGGGGGAGATACGCAGTATTTT. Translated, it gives CAIRDIAGGGDTQYF.

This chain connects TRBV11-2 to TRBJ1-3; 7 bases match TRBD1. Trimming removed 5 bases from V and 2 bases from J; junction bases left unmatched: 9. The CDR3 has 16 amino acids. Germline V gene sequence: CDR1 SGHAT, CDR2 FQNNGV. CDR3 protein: CASSPKQGSPGNTIYF. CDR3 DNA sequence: TGTGCCAGCAGCCCAAAACAGGGGAGCCCTGGAAACACCATATATTTT. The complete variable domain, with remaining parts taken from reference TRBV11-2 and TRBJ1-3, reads EAGVAQSPRYKIIEKRQSVAFWCNPISGHATLYWYQQILGQGPKLLIQFQNNGVVDDSQLPKDRFSAERLKGVDSTLKIQPAKLEDSAVYLCASSPKQGSPGNTIYFGEGSWLTVV.

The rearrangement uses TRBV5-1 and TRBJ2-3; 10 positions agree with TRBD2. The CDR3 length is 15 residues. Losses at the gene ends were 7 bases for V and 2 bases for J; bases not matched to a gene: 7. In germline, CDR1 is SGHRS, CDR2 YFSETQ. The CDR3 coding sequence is TGCGCCAGCGGATTAGCGGGAGGCCACACAGATACGCAGTATTTT. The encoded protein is CASGLAGGHTDTQYF.

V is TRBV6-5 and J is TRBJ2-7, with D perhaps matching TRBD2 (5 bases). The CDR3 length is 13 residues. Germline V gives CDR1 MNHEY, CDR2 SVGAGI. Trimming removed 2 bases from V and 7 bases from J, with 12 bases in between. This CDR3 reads CASSYVGRGEQYF. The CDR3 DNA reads TGTGCCAGCAGTTACGTTGGACGGGGAGAGCAGTACTTC.

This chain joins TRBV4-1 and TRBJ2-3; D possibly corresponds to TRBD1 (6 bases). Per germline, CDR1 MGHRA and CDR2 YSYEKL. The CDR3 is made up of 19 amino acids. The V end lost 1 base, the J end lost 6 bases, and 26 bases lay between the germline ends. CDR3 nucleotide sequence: TGCGCCAGCAGCCAAGCTACAGGGTGGGAGAAACAACCCTCGGATACGCAGTATTTT. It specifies CASSQATGWEKQPSDTQYF.

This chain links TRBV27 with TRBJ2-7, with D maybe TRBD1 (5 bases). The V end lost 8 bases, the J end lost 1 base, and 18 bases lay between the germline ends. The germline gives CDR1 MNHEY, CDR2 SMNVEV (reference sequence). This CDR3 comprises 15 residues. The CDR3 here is CASGNRPPGSYEQYF. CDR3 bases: TGTGCCAGCGGCAATCGGCCCCCAGGGTCCTACGAGCAGTACTTC.

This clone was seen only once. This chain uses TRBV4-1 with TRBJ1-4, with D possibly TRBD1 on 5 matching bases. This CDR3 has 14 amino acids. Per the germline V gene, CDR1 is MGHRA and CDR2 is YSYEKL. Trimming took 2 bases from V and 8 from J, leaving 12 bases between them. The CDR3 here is CASSQPPRGEKLFF. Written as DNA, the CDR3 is TGCGCCAGCAGCCAACCCCCGCGGGGGGAAAAACTGTTTTTT.

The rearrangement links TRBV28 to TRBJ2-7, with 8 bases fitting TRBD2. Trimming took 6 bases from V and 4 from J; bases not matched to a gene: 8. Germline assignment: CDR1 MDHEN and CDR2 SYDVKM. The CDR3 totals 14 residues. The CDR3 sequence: CASSSGGLEYEQYF. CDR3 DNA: TGTGCCAGCAGCTCCGGGGGACTAGAGTACGAGCAGTACTTC.

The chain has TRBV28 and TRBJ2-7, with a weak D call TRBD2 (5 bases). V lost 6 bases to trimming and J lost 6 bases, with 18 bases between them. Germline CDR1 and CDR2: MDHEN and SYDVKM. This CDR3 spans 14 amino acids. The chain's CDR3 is CASSLLVNTREQYF. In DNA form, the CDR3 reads TGTGCCAGCAGCTTACTAGTTAACACGCGCGAGCAGTACTTC.

The CDR3 sequence: CASSSILAGGVETQYF. CDR3 DNA: TGCGCCAGCAGCTCGATCCTAGCGGGAGGAGTGGAGACCCAGTACTTC. The chain links TRBV5-1 to TRBJ2-5, with 11 positions matching TRBD2. This CDR3 is 16 amino acids long. The trim removed 3 bases at V and 5 bases at J, leaving 9 bases unmatched. Germline CDR1 and CDR2: SGHRS and YFSETQ.

CDR3 DNA: TGTGCCAGCAGCTTCCGTGCGGGGTCCACCGGGGAGCTGTTTTTT. This gives the protein CASSFRAGSTGELFF. This chain links TRBV5-4 with TRBJ2-2, with D perhaps matching TRBD2 (6 bases). The CDR3 is made up of 15 amino acids. Germline-derived CDR1 and CDR2 are SGHNT and YYREEE (reference sequence). V gave up 2 bases and J gave up 4 bases, with 12 bases separating them.

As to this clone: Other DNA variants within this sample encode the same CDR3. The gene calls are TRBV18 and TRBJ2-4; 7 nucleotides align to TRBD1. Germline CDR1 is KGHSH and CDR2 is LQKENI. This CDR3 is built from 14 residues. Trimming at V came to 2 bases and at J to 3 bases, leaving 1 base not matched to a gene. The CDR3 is CASSPRDSKNIQYF. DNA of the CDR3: TGTGCCAGCTCACCAAGGGACAGCAAAAACATTCAGTACTTC. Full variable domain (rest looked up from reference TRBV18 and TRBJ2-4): NAGVMQNPRHLVRRRGQEARLRCSPMKGHSHVYWYRQLPEEGLKFMVYLQKENIIDESGMPKERFSAEFPKEGPSILRIQQVVRGDSAAYFCASSPRDSKNIQYFGAGTRLSVL.

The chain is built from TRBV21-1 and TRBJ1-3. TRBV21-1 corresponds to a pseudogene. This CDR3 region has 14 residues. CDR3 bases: TGTGCCAGCAGCCCTAGGGGGGTGGGAAACACCATATATTTT. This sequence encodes CASSPRGVGNTIYF.

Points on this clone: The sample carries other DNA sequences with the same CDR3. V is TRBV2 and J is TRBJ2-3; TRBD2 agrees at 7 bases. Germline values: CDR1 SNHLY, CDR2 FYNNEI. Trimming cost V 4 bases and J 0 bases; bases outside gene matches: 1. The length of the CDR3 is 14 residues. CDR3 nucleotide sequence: TGTGCCAGCAGTGGGCGGGGGAGCACAGATACGCAGTATTTT. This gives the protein CASSGRGSTDTQYF. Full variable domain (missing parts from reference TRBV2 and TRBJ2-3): EPEVTQTPSHQVTQMGQEVILRCVPISNHLYFYWYRQILGQKVEFLVSFYNNEISEKSEIFDDQFSVERPDGSNFTLKIRSTKLEDSAMYFCASSGRGSTDTQYFGPGTRLTVL.